What follows is one TCR beta chain and its context. Some clones are missing from TCRdb's copy, which holds only in-frame ones; the method was immunoSEQ multiplex PCR. The sample carries approximately 33,000 clones, approximately 89% recorded once. The source of the sample is a study of OX40 agonist ivuxolimab in advanced cancers. The ends were cut back, 7 bases at V and 2 bases at J, with 12 bases in the middle. Germline V gene data show CDR1 as MGHRA and CDR2 as YSYEKL. CDR3 size: 13 residues. This sample comprised CD4+ or CD8+ T cells sorted from blood, obtained in a trial of the OX40 agonist ivuxolimab. The rearrangement joins TRBV4-1 to TRBJ2-7, with unresolved D. The origin of this receptor is an adult with an advanced solid tumor such as melanoma, head and neck, liver or kidney cancer. As DNA, the CDR3 is TGCGCCAGCACCCCCCGACGGGCCTACGAGCAGTACTTC. It encodes CASTPRRAYEQYF.